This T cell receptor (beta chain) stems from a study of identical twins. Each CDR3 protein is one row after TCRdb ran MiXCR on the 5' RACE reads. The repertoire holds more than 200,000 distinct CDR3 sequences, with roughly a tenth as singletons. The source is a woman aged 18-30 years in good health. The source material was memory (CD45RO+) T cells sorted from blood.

The CDR3 sequence: CASSYSGTRADNEQFF. The CDR3 bases are TGTGCCAGCAGTTATTCCGGGACCCGAGCGGACAATGAGCAGTTCTTC. V is TRBV6-5 and J is TRBJ2-1; TRBD1 or TRBD2 may be the D gene (5 bases each). Trimming removed 3 bases from V and 5 bases from J, with 17 bases in between. Germline V CDR1 and CDR2: MNHEY, SVGAGI. This CDR3 has 16 residues.